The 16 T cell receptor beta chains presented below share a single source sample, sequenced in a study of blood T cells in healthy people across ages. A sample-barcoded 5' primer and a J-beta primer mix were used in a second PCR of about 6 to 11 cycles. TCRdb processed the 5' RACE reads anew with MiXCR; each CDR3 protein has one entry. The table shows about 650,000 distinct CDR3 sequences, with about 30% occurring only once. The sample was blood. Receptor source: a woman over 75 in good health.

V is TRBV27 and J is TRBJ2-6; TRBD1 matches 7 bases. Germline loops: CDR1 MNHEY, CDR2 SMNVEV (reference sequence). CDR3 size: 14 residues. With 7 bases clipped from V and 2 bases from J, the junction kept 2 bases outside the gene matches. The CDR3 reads CASNQGAGANVLTF. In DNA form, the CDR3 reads TGTGCCAGCAACCAGGGGGCTGGGGCCAACGTCCTGACTTTC. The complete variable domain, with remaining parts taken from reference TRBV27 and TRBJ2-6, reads EAQVTQNPRYLITVTGKKLTVTCSQNMNHEYMSWYRQDPGLGLRQIYYSMNVEVTDKGDVPEGYKVSRKEKRNFPLILESPSPNQTSLYFCASNQGAGANVLTFGAGSRLTVL.

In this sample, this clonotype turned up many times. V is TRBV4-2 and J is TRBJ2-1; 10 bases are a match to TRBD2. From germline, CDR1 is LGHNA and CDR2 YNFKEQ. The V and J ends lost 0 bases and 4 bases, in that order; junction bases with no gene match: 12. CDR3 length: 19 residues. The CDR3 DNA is TGTGCCAGCAGCCAAGACCCCGCTGGTAGCGGGGGGAAATACAATGAGCAGTTCTTC. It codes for CASSQDPAGSGGKYNEQFF.

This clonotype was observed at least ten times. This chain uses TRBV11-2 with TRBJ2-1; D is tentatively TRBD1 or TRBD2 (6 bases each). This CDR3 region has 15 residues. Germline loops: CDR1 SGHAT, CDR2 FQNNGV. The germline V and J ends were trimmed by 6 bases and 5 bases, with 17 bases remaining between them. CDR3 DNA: TGTGCCAGCAGAGGAGGGGGGATTCGCGACAATGAGCAGTTCTTC. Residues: CASRGGGIRDNEQFF.

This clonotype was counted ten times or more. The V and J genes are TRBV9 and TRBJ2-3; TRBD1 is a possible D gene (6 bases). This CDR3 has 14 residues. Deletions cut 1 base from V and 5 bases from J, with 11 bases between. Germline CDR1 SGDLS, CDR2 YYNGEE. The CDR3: CASSVSGAGDTQYF. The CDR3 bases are TGTGCCAGCAGCGTATCAGGGGCAGGAGATACGCAGTATTTT.

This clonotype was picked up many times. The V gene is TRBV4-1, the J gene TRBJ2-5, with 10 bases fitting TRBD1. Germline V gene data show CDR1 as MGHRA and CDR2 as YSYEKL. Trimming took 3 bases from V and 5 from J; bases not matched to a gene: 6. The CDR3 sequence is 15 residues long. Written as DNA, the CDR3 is TGCGCCAGCAGCCACGCCGGACAGGGGGAGGAGACCCAGTACTTC. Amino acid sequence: CASSHAGQGEETQYF.

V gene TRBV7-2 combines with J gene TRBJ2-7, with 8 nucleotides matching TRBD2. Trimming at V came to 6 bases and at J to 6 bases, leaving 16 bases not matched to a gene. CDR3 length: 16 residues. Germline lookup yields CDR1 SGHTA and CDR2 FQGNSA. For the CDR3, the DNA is TGTGCCAGCAGTCCACAGGGCAGCGGGGGTACCTGCGAGCAGTACTTC. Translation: CASSPQGSGGTCEQYF.

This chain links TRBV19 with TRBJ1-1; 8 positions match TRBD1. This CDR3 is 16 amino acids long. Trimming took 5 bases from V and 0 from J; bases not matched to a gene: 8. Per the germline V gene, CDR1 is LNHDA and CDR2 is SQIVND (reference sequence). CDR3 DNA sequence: TGTGCCAGTAGTGGGGGTCGACAGGGGATGAACACTGAAGCTTTCTTT. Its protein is CASSGGRQGMNTEAFF.

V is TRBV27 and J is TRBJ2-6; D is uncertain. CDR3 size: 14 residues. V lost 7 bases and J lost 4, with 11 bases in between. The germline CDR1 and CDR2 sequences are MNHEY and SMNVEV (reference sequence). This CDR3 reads CASNLGWGANVLTF. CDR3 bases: TGTGCCAGCAACCTGGGGTGGGGGGCCAACGTCCTGACTTTC.

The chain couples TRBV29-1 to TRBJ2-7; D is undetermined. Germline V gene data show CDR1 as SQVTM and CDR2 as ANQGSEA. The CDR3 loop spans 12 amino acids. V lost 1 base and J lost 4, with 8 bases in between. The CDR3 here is CSVEAGTYEQYF. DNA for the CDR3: TGCAGCGTTGAAGCAGGAACTTACGAGCAGTACTTC.

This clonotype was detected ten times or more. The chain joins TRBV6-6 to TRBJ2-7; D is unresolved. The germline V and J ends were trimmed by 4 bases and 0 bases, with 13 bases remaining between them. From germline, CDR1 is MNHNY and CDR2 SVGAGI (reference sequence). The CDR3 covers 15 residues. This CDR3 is CASSSPTLSSYEQYF. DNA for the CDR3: TGTGCCAGCAGTTCCCCGACACTGAGCTCCTACGAGCAGTACTTC.

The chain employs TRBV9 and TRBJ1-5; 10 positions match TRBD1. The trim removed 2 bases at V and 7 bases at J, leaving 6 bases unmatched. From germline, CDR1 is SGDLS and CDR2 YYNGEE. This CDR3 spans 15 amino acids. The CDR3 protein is CASSVDGQGGQPQHF. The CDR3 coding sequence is TGTGCCAGCAGCGTTGACGGACAGGGGGGCCAGCCCCAGCATTTT. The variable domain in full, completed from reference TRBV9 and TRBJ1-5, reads DSGVTQTPKHLITATGQRVTLRCSPRSGDLSVYWYQQSLDQGLQFLIQYYNGEERAKGNILERFSAQQFPDLHSELNLSSLELGDSALYFCASSVDGQGGQPQHFGDGTRLSIL.

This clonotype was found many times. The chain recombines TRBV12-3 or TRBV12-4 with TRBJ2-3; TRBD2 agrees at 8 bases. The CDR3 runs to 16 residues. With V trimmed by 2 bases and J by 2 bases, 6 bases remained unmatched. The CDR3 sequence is CASSLRGGLNTDTQYF. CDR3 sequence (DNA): TGTGCCAGCAGTTTACGCGGGGGGCTGAACACAGATACGCAGTATTTT.

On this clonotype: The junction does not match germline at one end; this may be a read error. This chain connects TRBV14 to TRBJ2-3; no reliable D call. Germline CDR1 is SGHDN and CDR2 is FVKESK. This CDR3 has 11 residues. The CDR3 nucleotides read TGTGCCAGCAGCCGAGCAGATACGCGGTATTTT. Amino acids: CASSRADTRYF. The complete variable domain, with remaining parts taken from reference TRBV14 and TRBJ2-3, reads EAGVTQFPSHSVIEKGQTVTLRCDPISGHDNLYWYRRVMGKEIKFLLHFVKESKQDESGMPNNRFLAERTGGTYSTLKVQPAELEDSGVYFCASSRADTRYFGPGTRLTVL.

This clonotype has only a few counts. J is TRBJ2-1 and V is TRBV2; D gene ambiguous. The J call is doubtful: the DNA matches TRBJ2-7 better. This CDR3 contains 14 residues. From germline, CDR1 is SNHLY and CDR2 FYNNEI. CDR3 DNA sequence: TGTGCCAGCAGTGAACAGGTGACCTACAATGAGCAGTACTTC. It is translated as CASSEQVTYNEQYF.

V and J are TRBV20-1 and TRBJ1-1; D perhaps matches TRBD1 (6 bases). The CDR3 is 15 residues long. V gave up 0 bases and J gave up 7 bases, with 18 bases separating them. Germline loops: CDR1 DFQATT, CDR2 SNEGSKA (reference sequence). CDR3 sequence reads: CSARDSRGRLGEAFF. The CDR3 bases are TGCAGTGCTAGAGATTCAAGGGGGAGGTTGGGTGAAGCTTTCTTT.

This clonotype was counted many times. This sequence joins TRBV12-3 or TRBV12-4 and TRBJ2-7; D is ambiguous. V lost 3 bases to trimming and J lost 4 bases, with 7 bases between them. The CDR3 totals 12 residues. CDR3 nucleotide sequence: TGTGCCAGCAGTTTTGTTGGGTACGAGCAGTACTTC. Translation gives CASSFVGYEQYF.